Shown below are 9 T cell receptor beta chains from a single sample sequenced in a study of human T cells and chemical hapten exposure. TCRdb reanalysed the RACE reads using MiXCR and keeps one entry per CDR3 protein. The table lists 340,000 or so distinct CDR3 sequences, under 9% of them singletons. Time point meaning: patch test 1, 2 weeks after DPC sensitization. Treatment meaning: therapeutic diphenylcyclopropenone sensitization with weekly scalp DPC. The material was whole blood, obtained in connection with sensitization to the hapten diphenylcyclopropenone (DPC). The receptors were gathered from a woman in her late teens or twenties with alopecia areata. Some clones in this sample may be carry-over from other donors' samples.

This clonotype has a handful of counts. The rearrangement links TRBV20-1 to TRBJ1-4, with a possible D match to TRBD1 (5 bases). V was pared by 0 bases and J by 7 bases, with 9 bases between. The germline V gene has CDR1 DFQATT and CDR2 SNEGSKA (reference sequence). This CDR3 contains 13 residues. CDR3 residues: CSARDRQTEKLFF. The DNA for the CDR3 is TGCAGTGCTAGAGATCGACAGACTGAAAAACTGTTTTTT.

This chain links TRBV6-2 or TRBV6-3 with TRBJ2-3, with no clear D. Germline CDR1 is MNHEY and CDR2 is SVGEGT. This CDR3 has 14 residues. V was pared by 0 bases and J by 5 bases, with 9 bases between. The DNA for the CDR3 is TGTGCCAGCAGTTACTCGACTCTCCGAGATACGCAGTATTTT. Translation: CASSYSTLRDTQYF.

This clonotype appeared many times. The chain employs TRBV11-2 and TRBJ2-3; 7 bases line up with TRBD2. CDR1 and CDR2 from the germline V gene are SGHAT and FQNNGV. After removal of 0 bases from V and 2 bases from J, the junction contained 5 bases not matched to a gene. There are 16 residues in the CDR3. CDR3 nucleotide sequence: TGTGCCAGCAGCTTAGATCTAAGCGGGGTCACAGATACGCAGTATTTT. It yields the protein CASSLDLSGVTDTQYF.

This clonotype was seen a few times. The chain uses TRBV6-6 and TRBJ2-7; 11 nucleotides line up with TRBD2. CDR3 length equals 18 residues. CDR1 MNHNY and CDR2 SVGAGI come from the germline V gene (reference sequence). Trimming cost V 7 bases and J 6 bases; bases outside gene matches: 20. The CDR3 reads CASTTGLAGGPHRPEQYF. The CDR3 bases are TGTGCCAGCACGACGGGGCTAGCGGGGGGTCCCCACCGCCCCGAGCAGTACTTC.

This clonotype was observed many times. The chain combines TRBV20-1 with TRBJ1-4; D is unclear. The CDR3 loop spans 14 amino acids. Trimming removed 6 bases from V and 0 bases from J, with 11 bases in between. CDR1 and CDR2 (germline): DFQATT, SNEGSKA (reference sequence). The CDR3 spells CSAAQRATNEKLFF. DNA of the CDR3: TGCAGTGCCGCACAGAGAGCAACTAATGAAAAACTGTTTTTT.

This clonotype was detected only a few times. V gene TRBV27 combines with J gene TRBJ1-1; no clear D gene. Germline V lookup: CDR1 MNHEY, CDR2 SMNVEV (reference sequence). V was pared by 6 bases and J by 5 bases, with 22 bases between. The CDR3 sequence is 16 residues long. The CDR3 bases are TGTGCCAGCAGGAGGTGGGCAGCCGAGGAAGGGACTGAAGCTTTCTTT. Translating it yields CASRRWAAEEGTEAFF.

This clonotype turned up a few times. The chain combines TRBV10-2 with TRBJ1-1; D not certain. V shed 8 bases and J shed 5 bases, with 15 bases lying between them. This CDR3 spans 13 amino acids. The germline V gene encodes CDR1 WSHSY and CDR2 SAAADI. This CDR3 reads CASSDPLGTEAFF. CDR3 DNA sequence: TGCGCCAGCTCGGACCCGCTCGGGACTGAAGCTTTCTTT.

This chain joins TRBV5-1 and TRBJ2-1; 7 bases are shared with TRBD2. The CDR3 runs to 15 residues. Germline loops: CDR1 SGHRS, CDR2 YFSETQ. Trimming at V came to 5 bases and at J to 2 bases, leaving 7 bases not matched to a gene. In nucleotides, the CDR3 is TGCGCCAGCAGTTCCGGGACTAAAACCTACAATGAGCAGTTCTTC. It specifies CASSSGTKTYNEQFF.

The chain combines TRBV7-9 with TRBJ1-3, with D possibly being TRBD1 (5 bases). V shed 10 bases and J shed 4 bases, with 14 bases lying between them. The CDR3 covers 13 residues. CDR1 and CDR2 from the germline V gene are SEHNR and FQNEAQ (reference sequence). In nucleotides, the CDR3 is TGTGCCATCGCCCTGGGACTGGGAAACACCATATATTTT. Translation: CAIALGLGNTIYF.